This T cell receptor beta chain was found in a study of blood T cells in healthy people across ages (dated by TCRdb to about 2015). Regarding the study in general: In model experiments, roughly one uniquely barcoded TCR beta cDNA molecule per two T cells was captured by template switching. To track age-related changes in TCR beta repertoire diversity, the study relied on deep sequencing normalized with unique cDNA molecular identifiers. The donors were split into four age groups: young (average around 17 years), middle-aged (around 37), aged (around 67) and long-lived (about 74). To avoid experimental bias, donors of different ages were randomly spread across the sequencing lanes. Using the same blood draw, the study looked at two additional independent replicas of 1 million unique cDNA reads for two donors, one aged 18 to 30 and the other aged 80 or older. What the work shows at the level of the full study, not this receptor alone: Compared with the aged group, the long-lived group had more naive CD4+ T cells, fewer expanded clones and increased TCR diversity, suggesting age selection. Estimates of total diversity based on one million sequenced T cells were considered lower bounds and underestimates. Because the CMV infection status of the donors was unknown, age-related changes in expanded clonotypes may potentially have been confounded. Because profiling used bulk unsorted PBMCs, naive and antigen-experienced compartments could not be compared conclusively. There was a strong correlation between observed TCR beta diversity and the percentage of naive T cells measured by flow cytometry. Observed TCR beta diversity per million T cells fell roughly linearly with age, and a significant reduction was already apparent by age around 40.

Systemically healthy Caucasian individuals from Russia, 39 in total and aged roughly 6 to 95 years, were included as donors. Ten milliliters of peripheral blood were collected from each donor into EDTA-treated Vacutainer tubes. PBMCs were isolated by Ficoll-Paque density-gradient centrifugation, with at least 6 million obtained per sample. Total RNA was extracted from PBMCs with Trizol reagent, with at least 6 micrograms obtained per sample. For every donor, an aliquot of PBMCs went through flow cytometry to measure the percentages of naive CD45RAhigh/CD27high T cells. Receptor libraries were prepared by 5' RACE. The sequencer listed for this sample is Illumina HiSeq 2500. A second PCR of roughly 6 to 11 cycles was run with a J-beta primer mix and a sample-barcoded 5' primer. Each TCR beta cDNA molecule received a unique molecular identifier from a template-switch 5' adaptor carrying 12 random nucleotides. At least 2.5 million CDR3-containing paired-end reads were obtained from each sample. First-strand cDNA synthesis was performed from all RNA using the Mint cDNA synthesis kit, with priming by a TRBC-specific oligonucleotide. After uracil-DNA glycosylase treatment, a first 18-cycle PCR used universal primers M1SS and BC2_uni_R on all cDNA. In the source study's methods: For normalization, 1 million high-quality reads were randomly selected from each sample, with every read carrying a distinct molecular identifier. Reads with shared molecular identifiers were discarded instead of being binned into consensus sequences. CDR3 identification, clonotype clustering and error correction used MiTCR with a Q25 quality threshold and the strictest error-elimination algorithm. A nonparametric unseen species model with Euler transformation was used to estimate lower-bound total TCR beta diversity. TCRdb reprocessing: public reads trimmed at Q25 with fastp, clones called with MiXCR, in-frame beta chains kept. Rows with one shared CDR3 protein collapse into an entry with the most common genes and DNA. TCRdb's processing, not the study's, gives the V and J calls here. This sample gives roughly 830,000 distinct CDR3 sequences in total; about 59% of them show up just once. The top ten clonotypes cover roughly 26% of the sample.

With respect to this clonotype: Its antigen remains unidentified. Nothing much larger sits one base from this clone, and base qualities are not available.

This receptor was identified in a man younger than 45 in good health. What was sequenced was blood.

CDR3 protein: CASSLGGHGDTF. The DNA is TGTGCCAGCAGCTTAGGAGGACACGGCGACACCTTC. Recombination linked TRBV7-9 to TRBJ1-2, with a weak D call of TRBD1 (5 bases match). The germline ends are 12 bases apart after V is trimmed by 1 base and J by 12 bases. According to the germline V gene (reference sequence), CDR1 reads SEHNR and CDR2 reads FQNEAQ. The CDR3 spans 12 residues, from the cysteine through the phenylalanine. The read is trimmed to its CDR3 DNA, 36 bases read in frame from base 1.